What follows are 17 T cell receptor beta chains derived from one specimen sequenced in a study of blood T cells in healthy people across ages. Alongside a J-beta primer mix, a sample-barcoded 5' primer served in a second PCR lasting roughly 6 to 11 cycles. MiXCR, applied by TCRdb to the 5' RACE reads, yields one record per CDR3 protein. The sample lists about 570,000 distinct CDR3 sequences; 25% to 30% were seen once. The sample comprised blood. The receptors stem from an older woman in good health.

Only a few counts were recorded for this clonotype. The CDR3 nucleotides read TGCAGTGCTCGGAGGGACGGCTACAATCAGCCCCAGCATTTT. Its translation: CSARRDGYNQPQHF. The rearrangement joins TRBV20-1 to TRBJ1-5, with D perhaps TRBD1 (5 bases). The CDR3 runs 14 residues. The V end was cut by 5 bases, the J end by 3 bases, with 14 bases between. Germline values: CDR1 DFQATT, CDR2 SNEGSKA (reference sequence).

This clonotype has only one observation. The V and J genes are TRBV20-1 and TRBJ2-5; tentative D call: TRBD2 (6 bases). Germline loops: CDR1 DFQATT, CDR2 SNEGSKA (reference sequence). This CDR3 comprises 12 residues. The V end was cut by 2 bases, the J end by 5 bases, with 9 bases between. CDR3 region: CSARSGGETQYF. The CDR3 region has the DNA TGCAGTGCTAGATCCGGGGGTGAGACCCAGTACTTC.

The V call is TRBV2, the J call TRBJ2-5; 9 bases align to TRBD1. The end of the DNA aligns better with TRBJ2-7, so the J call may be wrong. CDR3 size: 13 residues. CDR1 is SNHLY, CDR2 FYNNEI, per germline. CDR3 nucleotides: TGTGCCAGCAATCGGGACAGGGTCAACGAGCAGTACTTC. This translates into CASNRDRVNEQYF.

In its sample, this clonotype was seen a few times. The chain uses TRBV4-2 and TRBJ2-1; D is unclear. Germline CDR1 is LGHNA and CDR2 is YNFKEQ. CDR3 size: 16 residues. V lost 0 bases, J lost 0 bases, and 9 bases lay in between. The CDR3 sequence is CASSQDRRASYNEQFF. DNA for the CDR3: TGTGCCAGCAGCCAAGATCGAAGGGCCTCCTACAATGAGCAGTTCTTC.

This clonotype appeared many times. The CDR3 loop is CASSQQGAGTEAFF. The CDR3 nucleotides are TGTGCCAGCAGCCAACAGGGGGCCGGCACTGAAGCTTTCTTT. The V and J genes are TRBV12-3 or TRBV12-4 and TRBJ1-1; 9 nucleotides match TRBD1. This CDR3 comprises 14 residues. J gave up 4 bases and V 6 bases, and 6 bases lay outside the gene matches.

The chain uses TRBV20-1 and TRBJ1-1; D is uncertain. V was clipped by 6 bases and J by 4 bases, with 12 bases between them. The CDR3 loop spans 12 amino acids. The germline V gene has CDR1 DFQATT and CDR2 SNEGSKA (reference sequence). CDR3 sequence reads: CSAVRVSTEAFF. As DNA, the CDR3 is TGCAGTGCCGTACGTGTCAGCACTGAAGCTTTCTTT.

In its sample, this clonotype was seen a few times. The rearrangement joins TRBV5-1 to TRBJ1-6; 10 nucleotides align to TRBD1. The CDR3 covers 15 residues. J was trimmed by 9 bases and V by 4 bases; bases with no gene match: 7. The germline gives CDR1 SGHRS, CDR2 YFSETQ. Here the CDR3 reads CASSTGQGNGSPLHF. The CDR3 nucleotides read TGCGCCAGCAGCACGGGACAGGGGAATGGTTCACCCCTCCACTTT.

This clonotype was counted only a few times. V gene TRBV4-3 combines with J gene TRBJ1-6; D is undetermined. CDR1 is LGHNA, CDR2 YSLEER, per germline. The CDR3 runs to 14 residues. The V end was cut by 1 base, the J end by 7 bases, with 8 bases between. Here the CDR3 reads CASSQGPSNSPLHF. In nucleotides, the CDR3 is TGCGCCAGCAGCCAAGGACCGTCCAATTCACCCCTCCACTTT.

In DNA, the CDR3 is TGTGCCAGCAGCTTCCAAGAAACTAGCGGGGGATCCTACGAGCAGTACTTC. It codes for CASSFQETSGGSYEQYF. The chain couples TRBV7-2 to TRBJ2-7; 11 nucleotides match TRBD2. The CDR3 contains 17 residues. J gave up 1 base and V 3 bases, and 8 bases lay outside the gene matches. Germline V gene lookup returns CDR1 SGHTA and CDR2 FQGNSA.

This clonotype was seen a handful of times. The chain has TRBV15 and TRBJ2-4; 8 bases match TRBD1. J lost 6 bases, V lost 1 base, and 2 bases had no gene match. The CDR3 loop spans 14 amino acids. Germline loops: CDR1 LNHNV, CDR2 YYDKDF (reference sequence). CDR3 DNA: TGTGCCACCAGCAGAGGCCAGGGGGCAAACATTCAGTACTTC. Residues: CATSRGQGANIQYF.

The chain recombines TRBV7-2 with TRBJ2-7; D may be TRBD2 (5 bases). Trimming stripped 5 bases from V and 2 bases from J, with 13 bases between. CDR1 SGHTA and CDR2 FQGNSA come from the germline V gene. The CDR3 runs to 14 residues. The CDR3 is CASSLTAGPYEQYF. The CDR3 nucleotides read TGTGCCAGCAGCCTAACCGCGGGTCCCTACGAGCAGTACTTC. Filled out from reference TRBV7-2 and TRBJ2-7, the complete variable domain reads GAGVSQSPSNKVTEKGKDVELRCDPISGHTALYWYRQSLGQGLEFLIYFQGNSAPDKSGLPSDRFSAERTGGSVSTLTIQRTQQEDSAVYLCASSLTAGPYEQYFGPGTRLTVT.

This chain connects TRBV3-1 to TRBJ1-1, with D maybe TRBD1 (6 bases). The CDR3 loop spans 12 amino acids. V lost 3 bases to trimming and J lost 10 bases, with 12 bases between them. The germline V gene has CDR1 LGHDT and CDR2 YNNKEL (reference sequence). Here the CDR3 reads CASSHLGGTAFF. The DNA of the CDR3 is TGTGCCAGCAGCCATTTGGGGGGCACAGCTTTCTTT.

The J gene is TRBJ2-2, the V gene TRBV12-3 or TRBV12-4; D is ambiguous. Trimming left V 6 bases short and J 8 bases short, with 16 bases between. The CDR3 runs to 14 residues. CDR3 sequence reads: CASSSDKVTGELFF. The CDR3 DNA reads as TGTGCCAGCAGCTCTGACAAGGTTACGGGGGAGCTGTTTTTT.

This clonotype has just a few counts. The genes are TRBV10-3 and TRBJ1-5; TRBD1 agrees at 7 bases. This CDR3 contains 13 residues. Germline CDR1 and CDR2: ENHRY and SYGVKD. Trimming removed 4 bases from V and 5 bases from J; junction bases left unmatched: 2. CDR3 in amino acids: CAISVQGDQPQHF. Written as DNA, the CDR3 is TGTGCCATCAGTGTTCAGGGGGATCAGCCCCAGCATTTT.

The V and J genes are TRBV3-1 and TRBJ2-5; D is unresolved. The end of the DNA aligns better with TRBJ2-1, so the J call may be wrong. Germline V lookup: CDR1 LGHDT, CDR2 YNNKEL (reference sequence). The CDR3 has 12 residues. The CDR3 spells CASSQVADEQFF. CDR3 bases: TGTGCCAGCAGTCAGGTGGCAGATGAGCAGTTCTTC.

The chain recombines TRBV7-3 with TRBJ2-3; D is unresolved. Trimming cost V 5 bases and J 2 bases, with 11 bases left between them. The germline V gene has CDR1 SGHTA and CDR2 FQGTGA. CDR3 length: 14 residues. CDR3 sequence: CASSRAKNTDTQYF. The CDR3 DNA sequence: TGTGCCAGCAGCCGGGCCAAGAACACAGATACGCAGTATTTT. Filled out from reference TRBV7-3 and TRBJ2-3, the complete variable domain reads GAGVSQTPSNKVTEKGKYVELRCDPISGHTALYWYRQSLGQGPEFLIYFQGTGAADDSGLPNDRFFAVRPEGSVSTLKIQRTERGDSAVYLCASSRAKNTDTQYFGPGTRLTVL.

This chain uses TRBV3-1 with TRBJ1-2; 8 positions agree with TRBD1. The CDR3 length is 15 residues. The germline CDR1 and CDR2 sequences are LGHDT and YNNKEL (reference sequence). V trimming: 5 bases; J trimming: 8 bases; junction bases outside the gene matches: 13. The CDR3 protein is CASSGQVRGRGGYTF. Here the CDR3 DNA reads TGTGCCAGCAGCGGCCAGGTCAGGGGGCGCGGAGGCTACACCTTC.